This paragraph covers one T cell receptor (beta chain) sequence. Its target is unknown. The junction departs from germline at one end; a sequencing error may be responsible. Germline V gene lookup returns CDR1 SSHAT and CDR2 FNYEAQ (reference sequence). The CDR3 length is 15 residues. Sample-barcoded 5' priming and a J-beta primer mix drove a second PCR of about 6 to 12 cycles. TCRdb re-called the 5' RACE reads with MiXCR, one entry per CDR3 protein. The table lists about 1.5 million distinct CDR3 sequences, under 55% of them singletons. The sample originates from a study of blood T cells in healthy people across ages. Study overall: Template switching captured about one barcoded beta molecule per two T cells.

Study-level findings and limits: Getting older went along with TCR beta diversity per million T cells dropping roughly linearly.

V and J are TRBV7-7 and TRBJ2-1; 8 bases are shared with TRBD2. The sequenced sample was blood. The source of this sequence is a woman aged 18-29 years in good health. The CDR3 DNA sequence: TGTGCTAGCAGCTTAAGCAGCGGGAGTGGGAATGAGCAGTTCTTC. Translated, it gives CASSLSSGSGNEQFF.